This TCR beta chain was captured by sequencing in a study of blood T cell repertoires in COVID-19 (dated by TCRdb to 2020 to 2022). Describing the broader study: Samples from collaborators originated in the United States, Italy and Spain and spanned both the acute and convalescent phases of COVID-19. The prospective study material was composed of cDNA or gDNA derived from T cells, B-cell-depleted T cells, or PBMCs. Samples were obtained from the ongoing ImmuneRACE study (first 160 participants) and from approximately 1,200 subjects provided by 6 global collaborators. Where available, HLA class I and class II types were obtained from metadata supplied by the sample provider rather than from assay-based typing. A de-identified subject ID, COVID-19 status, age in years and sex were almost always included in the sample metadata. Deeply sampled blood TCRbeta repertoires from subjects exposed to, actively infected with, or recovered from COVID-19 were included in the dataset. The repertoires were made available in a free public database intended to serve as a resource for research on the immune response to SARS-CoV-2.

General study outcomes and caveats: The quantity of clinical and demographic metadata differed by source and by participant and was supplied without curation.

V and J lose 1 base and 8 bases, and a span of 11 bases separates them. Counted from cysteine to phenylalanine, this CDR3 has 13 amino acids. Only the CDR3 portion is preserved as DNA: 39 bases, with reading frame beginning at the first base. The immunoSEQ Assay, a bias-controlled multiplex PCR, was used to amplify TCRbeta CDR3 regions from genomic DNA. The paper's data handling went like this. The number of nucleated cells in each sample was estimated by amplification of reference gene primers within the assay. To quantify the absolute abundance of each unique TCRbeta CDR3 rearrangement, sequence reads were collapsed and filtered. Productive Simpson clonality was computed per sample as the square root of Simpson's diversity index over productive rearrangements. The clones in this table, taken by TCRdb from immuneACCESS, are in-frame only. Not every clone is retained; where verified, under half of the shortfall comes from an unresolved V gene, and the cause of the rest is unknown. D and trimming were read from the DNA, whereas the V and J calls and clone size are those reported in that table. Across this sample there are around 180,000 clones, with almost 80% seen only once. Around 15% of the sample lies in the top ten.

This clone has only a few counts. What this receptor recognizes is not known. One base away there is no much larger clone; base qualities are not given. Collaborating institutions collected whole blood in K2EDTA tubes following their own protocols. For TCRbeta analysis, collaborators shipped samples as frozen whole blood, isolated PBMCs, or DNA extracted from either of those sample types. The sample taken for sequencing was peripheral blood. This receptor was taken from a man in his 60s with active or convalescent COVID-19. The chain employs TRBV12-3 or TRBV12-4 and TRBJ1-2; D gene: possibly TRBD1, on 5 matching bases. CDR3 sequence: CASSLVQGRGYTF. The DNA is as follows: TGTGCCAGCAGTTTAGTCCAGGGCAGGGGCTACACCTTC.